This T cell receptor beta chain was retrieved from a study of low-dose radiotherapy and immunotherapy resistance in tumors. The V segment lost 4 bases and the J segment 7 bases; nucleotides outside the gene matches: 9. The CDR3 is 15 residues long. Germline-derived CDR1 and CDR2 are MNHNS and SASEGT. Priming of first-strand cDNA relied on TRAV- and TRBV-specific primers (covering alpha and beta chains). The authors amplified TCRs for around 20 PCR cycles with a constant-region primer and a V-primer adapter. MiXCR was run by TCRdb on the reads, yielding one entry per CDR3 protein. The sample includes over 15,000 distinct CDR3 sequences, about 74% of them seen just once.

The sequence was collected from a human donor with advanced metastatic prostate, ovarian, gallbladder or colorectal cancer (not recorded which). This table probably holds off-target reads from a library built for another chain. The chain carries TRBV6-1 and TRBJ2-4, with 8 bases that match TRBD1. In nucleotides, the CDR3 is TGTGCCAGCAGTGTCCGGCAGGGGGCGGGGAACATTCAGTACTTC. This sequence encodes CASSVRQGAGNIQYF.